The clone carrying this T cell receptor (beta chain) has at least ten counts. The study amplified TCR beta CDR3 regions using RNA transcripts. Investigators did first-round RT-PCR with HTBI primers, then second-round multiplex PCR. TCRdb called the multiplex PCR reads again in MiXCR, with one record for every CDR3 protein. The table lists about 700,000 distinct CDR3 sequences, just over 40% of them singletons, with about 3.3% in the top ten. Disease in donors with ophthalmopathy had moderate-to-severe activity, CAS ≥3, NOSPECS ≥4 and under 3 months' duration. Patients with other autoimmune diseases, uncontrolled infections, pregnancy or lactation were excluded. The data originate from a study of Graves' ophthalmopathy and Graves' hyperthyroidism. The CDR3 contains 12 residues. Germline CDR1 is SGHNT and CDR2 is YENEEA. V dropped 3 bases and J dropped 3 bases, with 2 bases sitting between them.

The chain joins TRBV11-3 to TRBJ1-4; D not resolved. This sequence originates from an adult man with Graves' ophthalmopathy. The specimen sequenced was peripheral blood. CDR3 protein: CASSFSNEKLFF. The CDR3 DNA follows: TGTGCCAGCAGCTTTTCTAATGAAAAACTGTTTTTT.